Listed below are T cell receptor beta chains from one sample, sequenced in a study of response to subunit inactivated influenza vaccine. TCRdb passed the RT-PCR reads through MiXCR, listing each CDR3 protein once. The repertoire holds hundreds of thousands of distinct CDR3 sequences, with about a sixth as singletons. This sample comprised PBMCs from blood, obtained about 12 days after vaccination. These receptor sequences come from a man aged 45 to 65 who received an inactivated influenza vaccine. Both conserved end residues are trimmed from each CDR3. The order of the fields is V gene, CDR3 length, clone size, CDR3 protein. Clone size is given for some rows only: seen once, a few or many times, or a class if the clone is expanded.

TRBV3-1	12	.	ASSQTPRSSEQF
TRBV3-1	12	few	ASSLTGTNNEQF
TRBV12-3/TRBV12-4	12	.	ASSLAHRDAEQY
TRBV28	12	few	ASSTGVRGNEQF
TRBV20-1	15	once	CARDLAGWAGTDTQY
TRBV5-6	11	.	ASRLDGATEAF
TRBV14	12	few	ASSKSVSSYEQY
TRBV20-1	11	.	SARALAYNEQF
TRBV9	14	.	ASSLGLAGPRDEQF
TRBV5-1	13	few	ASSLESPEWEKLF
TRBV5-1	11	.	ASSHRGDYEQY
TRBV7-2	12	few	ASSPGGNTYEQY
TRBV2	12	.	ASSVRGLGGELF
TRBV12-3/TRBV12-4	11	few	ASREGGYNEQF
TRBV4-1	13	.	ASSQGASLNTEAF
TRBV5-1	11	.	ASRVWVNYGYT
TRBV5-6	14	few	ASSLFRTGRQETQY
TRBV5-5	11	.	ASSWPNAGELF
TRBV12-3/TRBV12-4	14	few	ASSLGTLGAPGEQY
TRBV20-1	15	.	SAKGQGSLSGANVLT
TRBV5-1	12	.	ASSLPGGDYGYT
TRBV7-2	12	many	ASSFPTGNNEQF
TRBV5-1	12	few	ASSFFSLADEQF
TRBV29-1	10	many	SVVRLEETQY
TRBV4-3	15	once	ASSQVFWGAQGYGYT
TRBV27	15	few	ASSTLKGLAGNNEQF
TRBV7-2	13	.	ASSRQGAFAYEQF
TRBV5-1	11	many	ASSSQGGTEAF
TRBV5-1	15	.	ASSPGVVAGGQETQY
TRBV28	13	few	ASSLGFQAGDTQY
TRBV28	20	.	ASSLYVGQPGLEGLSADTQY
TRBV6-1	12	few	ASSEGSFPGELF
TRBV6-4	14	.	ASSVLAGGISDEQF
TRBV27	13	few	ASSLYTTPPGEQY
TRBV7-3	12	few	ASTWSTNTGELF
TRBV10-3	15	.	AISEPGLAGGPETQY
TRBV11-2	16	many	ASSLVGWGVTGANVLT
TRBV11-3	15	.	ASSPQGGRSSYNEQF
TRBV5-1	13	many	ASSFGAPSTDTQY
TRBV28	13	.	ASSFLGGSSGELF
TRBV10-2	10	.	ASSEHSYEQY
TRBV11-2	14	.	ASSFGRHTAKNIQY
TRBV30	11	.	AWSVRRTYEQY
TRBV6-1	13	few	ASSSELLAKNIQY
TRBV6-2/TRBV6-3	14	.	ASSYPRDRGLYEQY
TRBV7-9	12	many	ASSSGTSRNEQF
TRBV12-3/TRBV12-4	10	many	ASSVRTGELF
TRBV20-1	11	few	SAIKTSLDEQF
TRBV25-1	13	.	ASSEGRVLQETQY
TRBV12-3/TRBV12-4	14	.	ASSLALAGDPYEQY
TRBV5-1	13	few	ASSPAGADYNEQF
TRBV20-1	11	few	SASLGAEDIQY
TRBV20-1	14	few	SAPNHRTSGSYEQY
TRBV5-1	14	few	ASSSLGRRHTGELF